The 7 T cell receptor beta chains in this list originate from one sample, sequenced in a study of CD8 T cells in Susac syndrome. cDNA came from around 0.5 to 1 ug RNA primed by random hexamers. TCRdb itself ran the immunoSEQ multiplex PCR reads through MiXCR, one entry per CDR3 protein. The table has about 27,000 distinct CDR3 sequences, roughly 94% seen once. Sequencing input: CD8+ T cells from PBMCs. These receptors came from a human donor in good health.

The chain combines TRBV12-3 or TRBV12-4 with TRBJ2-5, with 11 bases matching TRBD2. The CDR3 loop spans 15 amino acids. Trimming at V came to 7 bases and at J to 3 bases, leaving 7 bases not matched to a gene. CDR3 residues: CASTWTSGRKETQYF. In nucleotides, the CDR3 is TGTGCCAGCACCTGGACTAGCGGGCGTAAAGAGACCCAGTACTTC.

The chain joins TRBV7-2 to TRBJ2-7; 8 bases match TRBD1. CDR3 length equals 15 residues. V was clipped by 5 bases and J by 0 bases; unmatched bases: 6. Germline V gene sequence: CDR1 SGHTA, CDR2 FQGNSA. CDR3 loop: CASSPLTGASYEQYF. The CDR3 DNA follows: TGTGCCAGCAGCCCACTGACAGGGGCCTCCTACGAGCAGTACTTC.

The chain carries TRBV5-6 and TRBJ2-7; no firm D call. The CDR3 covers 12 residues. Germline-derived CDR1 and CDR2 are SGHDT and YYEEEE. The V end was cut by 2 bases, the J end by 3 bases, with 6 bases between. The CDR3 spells CASSLNNYEQYF. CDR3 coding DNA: TGTGCCAGCAGCTTAAACAACTACGAGCAGTACTTC.

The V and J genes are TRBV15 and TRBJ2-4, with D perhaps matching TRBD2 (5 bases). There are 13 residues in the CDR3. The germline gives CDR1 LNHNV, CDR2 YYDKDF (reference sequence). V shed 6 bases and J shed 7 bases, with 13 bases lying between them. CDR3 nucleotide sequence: TGTGCCACCAGTCTGGACCGAGGGAACATTCAGTACTTC. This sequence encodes CATSLDRGNIQYF. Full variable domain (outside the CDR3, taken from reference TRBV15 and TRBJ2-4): DAMVIQNPRYQVTQFGKPVTLSCSQTLNHNVMYWYQQKSSQAPKLLFHYYDKDFNNEADTPDNFQSRRPNTSFCFLDIRSPGLGDTAMYLCATSLDRGNIQYFGAGTRLSVL.

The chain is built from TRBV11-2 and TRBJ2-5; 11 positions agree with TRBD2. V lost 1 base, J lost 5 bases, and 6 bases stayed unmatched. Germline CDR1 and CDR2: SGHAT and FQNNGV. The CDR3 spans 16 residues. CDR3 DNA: TGTGCCAGCAGCTTAGCTAGCGGGGGGCACGTGGAGACCCAGTACTTC. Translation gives CASSLASGGHVETQYF.

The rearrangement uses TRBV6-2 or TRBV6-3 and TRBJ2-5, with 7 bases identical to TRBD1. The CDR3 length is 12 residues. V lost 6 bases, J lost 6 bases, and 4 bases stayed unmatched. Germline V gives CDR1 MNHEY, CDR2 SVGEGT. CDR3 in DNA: TGTGCCAGCAGCTGGGACAGCCAGACCCAGTACTTC. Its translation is CASSWDSQTQYF.

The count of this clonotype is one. The CDR3 nucleotides read TGTGCCAGCAGTGCGTCGAACACTGAAGCTTTCTTT. Amino acids: CASSASNTEAFF. The V call is TRBV12-3 or TRBV12-4, the J call TRBJ1-1; no clear D gene. Trimming took off 5 bases at V and 1 base at J, with 5 bases between the two ends. The CDR3 has 12 residues.